What follows describes a single TCR beta chain. Its antigen is as yet unknown. This entry belongs to a study of cytomegalovirus exposure and HLA in healthy donors. Broader study findings: Some V segments could not be told apart, so they were left out, TRBV6-2 and TRBV6-3 among them.

PCR involved 60 Vbeta and 13 Jbeta primers. Only in-frame clones appear in the TCRdb table, and some are missing; sequencing was by immunoSEQ multiplex PCR. Here the sample spans 120,000 or so clones, 80% being singletons. The CDR3 is 15 residues long. Germline CDR1 reads LNHDA; CDR2 reads SQIVND (reference sequence). The junction had 14 bases not matched to a gene; V was cut back by 10 bases and J by 6 bases. The TCR comes from a female donor in good health and CMV-seronegative. Sequencing used PBMCs. J is TRBJ2-3 and V is TRBV19; TRBD1 matches 9 bases. The CDR3 DNA reads as TGTGCCACCCACGACCGGGACAGGGCTATGGATACGCAGTATTTT. Amino acids: CATHDRDRAMDTQYF.